This T cell receptor beta chain was profiled in a study of CD8 T cells in Susac syndrome (dated by TCRdb to about 2019). Context from the whole study: Whether CD8+ T cell activation and differentiation in Susac syndrome was antigen driven was tested using repertoire sequencing. Beyond this particular receptor, the publication reports: The number of individuals in the TCR sequencing and HLA analysis was recognized as being relatively small.

Concerning this clonotype itself: Its specific antigen is unknown. One base away there is no much larger clone; base qualities are not given.

RNA was extracted using the RNeasy kit, and roughly 0.45 to 1 ug of the RNA was reverse transcribed with random hexamers. The immunoSEQ multiplex PCR assay, which covers 54 Vbeta and 13 Jbeta segments, was used to amplify TCR beta CDR3 regions. PCR amplification bias was corrected using a synthetic template baseline for primer optimization and computational correction. On the study's bioinformatics: Reads were annotated to V, D and J genes according to IMGT and were analyzed with immunoSEQ Analyzer, with only productive sequences retained. Clonality was calculated as one minus the Shannon entropy normalized by log2 of the number of productive unique sequences. For each patient and control, public and private clones were evaluated within the 100 most prevalent clones. Susac-specific clones were defined as absent from healthy and MS cohorts, over a thousand published viral clones and other ImmuneACCESS disease sequences. Using fastp trimming at Q25 and MiXCR clonotype assembly, TCRdb reanalyzed the public sequencing data and kept in-frame beta chains. A single entry per CDR3 protein holds the most common genes and DNA from its merged rows. Here the V and J calls rest on TCRdb's processing, not on the authors' analysis. The sample table shows 150,000 or so distinct CDR3 sequences, and about 91% are seen once. The biggest ten clones account for around 0.079% of the sample.

CDR1 and CDR2, per the germline V gene, are SGHRS and YFSETQ. Including the terminal cysteine and phenylalanine, the CDR3 comprises 14 residues. Solely the CDR3 DNA is kept, with 42 bases framed from the first base. V loses 3 bases, J loses 1 base, and the germline ends lie 10 bases apart. High-throughput TCR beta sequencing profiled peripheral blood CD8+ and CD4+ T cells from healthy donors, Susac syndrome patients and multiple sclerosis patients. Healthy donors were age- and sex-matched controls. CD8+ TEMRA cells were enriched by FACS, while bulk CD8+ and CD4+ T cells were purified by magnetic negative isolation. Blood was collected in EDTA tubes and processed within 24 hours, with PBMCs isolated through density gradient centrifugation. PBMCs intended for TCR sequencing were frozen in liquid nitrogen and were later thawed in a 37 degrees C water bath. Purity of sorted or isolated CD4+, CD8+ and CD8+ TEMRA cells was at least 90%.

The rearranged segments are TRBV5-1 and TRBJ1-1, with the D gene too uncertain to name. This receptor was obtained from a human donor in good health. The sequencing sample was made of CD4+ T cells from PBMCs. The DNA sequence is given as TGCGCCAGCAGCTCATTCGGAGGGAACACTGAAGCTTTCTTT. Translated, it gives CASSSFGGNTEAFF.